Presented here are 22 T cell receptor beta chains from one specimen sequenced in a study of T cell responses to AZD1222 COVID-19 vaccine. Assay used: immunoSEQ multiplex PCR; TCRdb lists only in-frame clones, some missing. The repertoire holds some 130,000 clones, more than 85% seen once, with under 4% in the top ten. Here the sequenced sample was peripheral blood, taken on day 0 of AZD1222 vaccination. The source of these receptors is an adult in good health.

Here the CDR3 reads CASSTGQGGNSPLHF. CDR3 bases: TGTGCCAGCAGCACGGGACAGGGTGGTAATTCACCCCTCCACTTT. V gene TRBV7-3 combines with J gene TRBJ1-6, with 9 nucleotides matching TRBD1. The CDR3 is 15 amino acids. Unmatched junction bases numbered 5, after V lost 5 bases and J lost 6 bases. Looked up from germline, CDR1 is SGHTA and CDR2 is FQGTGA.

The V and J genes are TRBV6-5 and TRBJ1-5; D is unresolved. The V end was cut by 8 bases, the J end by 5 bases, with 19 bases between. Per germline, CDR1 MNHEY and CDR2 SVGAGI. The CDR3 is made up of 15 amino acids. The CDR3 loop reads CASAQRFRADQPQHF. The DNA for the CDR3 is TGTGCCAGCGCTCAAAGGTTTAGGGCGGATCAGCCCCAGCATTTT.

The rearrangement joins TRBV7-8 to TRBJ1-1; D is ambiguous. Trimming took 5 bases from V and 8 from J, leaving 15 bases between them. There are 13 residues in the CDR3. Per germline, CDR1 SGHVS and CDR2 FQNEAQ. The CDR3 DNA sequence: TGTGCCAGCAGCGATCTCGAGGGCGGAGAAGCTTTCTTT. It yields the protein CASSDLEGGEAFF.

The chain is built from TRBV28 and TRBJ2-7; 10 positions agree with TRBD2. This CDR3 is built from 15 residues. V gave up 5 bases and J gave up 2 bases; unmatched junction bases: 6. CDR1 is MDHEN, CDR2 SYDVKM, per germline. The CDR3 nucleotides are TGTGCCAGCAGTACACCCGGACTAGCGGCCTACGAGCAGTACTTC. Translating it yields CASSTPGLAAYEQYF.

The V and J genes are TRBV2 and TRBJ1-6; 7 bases fit TRBD1. The CDR3 spans 16 residues. CDR1 and CDR2 (germline): SNHLY, FYNNEI. J was trimmed by 0 bases and V by 7 bases; bases with no gene match: 6. CDR3 in DNA: TGTGCCAGCACCCCGGACAGGAACTCCTATAATTCACCCCTCCACTTT. Its protein product is CASTPDRNSYNSPLHF.

V usage is TRBV7-2 and J usage is TRBJ2-5; D not resolved. Trimming took off 5 bases at V and 2 bases at J, with 6 bases between the two ends. Germline V gene data show CDR1 as SGHTA and CDR2 as FQGNSA. The CDR3 has 12 amino acids. CDR3 coding DNA: TGTGCCAGCAGCAGCAGTCAAGAGACCCAGTACTTC. It translates to CASSSSQETQYF.

The CDR3 reads CASSEGWLAEAFF. The CDR3 bases are TGTGCCAGTAGTGAGGGGTGGTTGGCTGAAGCTTTCTTT. V is TRBV19 and J is TRBJ1-1; possible D gene TRBD1, 5 bases. Germline assignment: CDR1 LNHDA and CDR2 SQIVND (reference sequence). V was trimmed by 5 bases and J by 6 bases, leaving 13 bases between them. The CDR3 spans 13 residues.

This clone was seen a single time. In DNA, the CDR3 is TGTGCCAGCTCACCCCGGGACCGTGAAAAACTGTTTTTT. It yields the protein CASSPRDREKLFF. The rearrangement uses TRBV18 and TRBJ1-4, with D perhaps matching TRBD1 (5 bases). Between the trimmed V and J ends, which lost 3 bases and 7 bases, there was a span of 9 bases. The CDR3 sequence is 13 residues long. Germline lookup yields CDR1 KGHSH and CDR2 LQKENI.

V is TRBV7-9 and J is TRBJ1-5; D may be TRBD1 (5 bases). CDR3 size: 14 residues. CDR1 and CDR2 (germline): SEHNR, FQNEAQ (reference sequence). Trimming removed 1 base at V and 4 bases at J, with 8 bases between. CDR3 nucleotides: TGTGCCAGCAGCTTAGGGGGGTTAAATCAGCCCCAGCATTTT. Protein product: CASSLGGLNQPQHF.

The rearrangement uses TRBV18 and TRBJ1-6, with TRBD1 as a possible D gene (5 bases). Trimming pared 1 base from V and 6 bases from J, leaving 13 bases between. The CDR3 runs 16 residues. The germline V gene encodes CDR1 KGHSH and CDR2 LQKENI. The CDR3 region is CASSPRGQQGNSPLHF. For the CDR3, the DNA is TGTGCCAGCTCACCACGAGGCCAGCAGGGTAATTCACCCCTCCACTTT. Full variable domain (missing parts from reference TRBV18 and TRBJ1-6): NAGVMQNPRHLVRRRGQEARLRCSPMKGHSHVYWYRQLPEEGLKFMVYLQKENIIDESGMPKERFSAEFPKEGPSILRIQQVVRGDSAAYFCASSPRGQQGNSPLHFGNGTRLTVT.

The rearrangement links TRBV6-6 to TRBJ2-1; tentatively, D is TRBD1 (6 bases). In germline, CDR1 is MNHNY, CDR2 SVGAGI (reference sequence). This CDR3 region has 15 residues. V was trimmed by 6 bases and J by 0 bases, leaving 12 bases between them. CDR3 coding DNA: TGTGCCAGCAGAGACGTGGACAGCTCCTACAATGAGCAGTTCTTC. It translates to CASRDVDSSYNEQFF.

This clone was seen once. The J gene is TRBJ2-1, the V gene TRBV6-5; D uncertain. V was cut by 6 bases and J by 1 base, with 13 bases left in between. CDR1 and CDR2 from the germline V gene are MNHEY and SVGAGI. This CDR3 has 15 residues. The CDR3 DNA sequence: TGTGCCAGCAGCCCCGACCCGAGATCCTACAATGAGCAGTTCTTC. This translates into CASSPDPRSYNEQFF.

This sequence joins TRBV6-5 and TRBJ2-7; TRBD2 aligns across 8 bases. With 11 bases clipped from V and 4 bases from J, the junction kept 7 bases outside the gene matches. The CDR3 has 12 amino acids. Germline-derived CDR1 and CDR2 are MNHEY and SVGAGI. CDR3 DNA: TGTGCCGGGTCGGCGGGAGGATACGAGCAGTACTTC. Protein product: CAGSAGGYEQYF.

This chain joins TRBV12-1 and TRBJ1-3; TRBD1, as called in the table, went unchecked against the DNA. TRBV12-1 corresponds to a pseudogene. This CDR3 is 16 amino acids long. In DNA form, the CDR3 reads TGTGCCAGCAGCACTCCCCGGCCCCAGGGGGGAAACACCATATATTTT. This gives the protein CASSTPRPQGGNTIYF.

The V call is TRBV5-1, the J call TRBJ1-3, with TRBD1 as a possible D gene (6 bases). Trimming removed 4 bases from V and 2 bases from J, with 13 bases in between. Per germline, CDR1 SGHRS and CDR2 YFSETQ. This CDR3 has 15 amino acids. Here the CDR3 DNA reads TGCGCCAGCAGCAGCGGGACAACCACTGGAAACACCATATATTTT. It translates to CASSSGTTTGNTIYF. Combining the CDR3 with reference TRBV5-1 and TRBJ1-3 gives the whole variable domain KAGVTQTPRYLIKTRGQQVTLSCSPISGHRSVSWYQQTPGQGLQFLFEYFSETQRNKGNFPGRFSGRQFSNSRSEMNVSTLELGDSALYLCASSSGTTTGNTIYFGEGSWLTVV.

The chain is built from TRBV7-9 and TRBJ1-1; 7 nucleotides match TRBD1. The CDR3 is made up of 17 amino acids. V was clipped by 5 bases and J by 2 bases; unmatched bases: 14. The germline V gene encodes CDR1 SEHNR and CDR2 FQNEAQ (reference sequence). CDR3 amino acids: CASSAQEGGGSNTEAFF. CDR3 DNA: TGTGCCAGCAGCGCCCAAGAAGGAGGGGGCAGCAACACTGAAGCTTTCTTT.

The sample holds one count of this clone. The chain links TRBV2 to TRBJ2-6; no firm D call. Trimming removed 6 bases from V and 0 bases from J, with 6 bases in between. Germline-derived CDR1 and CDR2 are SNHLY and FYNNEI. The CDR3 length is 14 residues. The CDR3 region has the DNA TGTGCCAGCAGCTTTAACTCTGGGGCCAACGTCCTGACTTTC. Its protein product is CASSFNSGANVLTF.

A note on this clone: Additional DNA sequences in this sample encode the identical CDR3. The chain uses TRBV5-1 and TRBJ1-4; 10 bases are a match to TRBD1. The CDR3 loop spans 14 amino acids. Germline V gene sequence: CDR1 SGHRS, CDR2 YFSETQ. Germline trimming cut 2 bases from V and 6 bases from J; bases unmatched to any gene: 1. CDR3: CASSFGTGDEKLFF. CDR3 bases: TGCGCCAGCAGCTTTGGGACAGGGGATGAAAAACTGTTTTTT.

J is TRBJ1-2 and V is TRBV5-6; 7 nucleotides line up with TRBD1. J was trimmed by 2 bases and V by 4 bases; bases with no gene match: 5. The CDR3 loop spans 14 amino acids. Germline V gene data show CDR1 as SGHDT and CDR2 as YYEEEE. CDR3 region: CASSQTGRNYGYTF. CDR3 nucleotide sequence: TGTGCCAGCAGCCAGACAGGGAGAAACTATGGCTACACCTTC.

The chain uses TRBV27 and TRBJ1-6; D gene uncertain. This CDR3 spans 14 amino acids. Germline CDR1 reads MNHEY; CDR2 reads SMNVEV (reference sequence). Trimming cost V 3 bases and J 7 bases, with 10 bases left between them. Here the CDR3 DNA reads TGTGCCAGCAGTTTCGGGGAGCTGAATTCACCCCTCCACTTT. Amino acids: CASSFGELNSPLHF.

V and J are TRBV7-2 and TRBJ1-2; no clear D gene. The CDR3 extends over 13 amino acids. V lost 1 base, J lost 7 bases, and 10 bases lay in between. CDR1 is SGHTA and CDR2 is FQGNSA in the germline V gene. The CDR3 region has the DNA TGTGCCAGCAGCTTAGAGGGCTTTGGTGGCTACACCTTC. Its protein is CASSLEGFGGYTF. Full variable domain (missing parts from reference TRBV7-2 and TRBJ1-2): GAGVSQSPSNKVTEKGKDVELRCDPISGHTALYWYRQSLGQGLEFLIYFQGNSAPDKSGLPSDRFSAERTGGSVSTLTIQRTQQEDSAVYLCASSLEGFGGYTFGSGTRLTVV.

This sequence joins TRBV28 and TRBJ2-7; 9 nucleotides match TRBD1. CDR3 length equals 14 residues. The V and J ends lost 3 bases and 4 bases, in that order; junction bases with no gene match: 4. Germline CDR1 is MDHEN and CDR2 is SYDVKM. The CDR3: CASSFTGGMYEQYF. For the CDR3, the DNA is TGTGCCAGCAGTTTCACAGGGGGCATGTACGAGCAGTACTTC.